The 10 T cell receptor beta chains below were found in one sample sequenced in a study of beta chain features in type 1 diabetes. No cognate antigen is known for these TCRs. Study-wide results and caveats: Moderately but significantly shorter TCRB CDR3s were found in Type 1 diabetes patients in all four CD4+ subsets.

Expressed TCRB transcripts were sequenced because the isolated RNA had all been reverse transcribed beforehand. The method was immunoSEQ multiplex PCR; TCRdb's version includes in-frame clones alone and lacks a portion of them. The sample comprises 16,000 or so clones, approximately 76% of which are singletons, and approximately 0.31% rests with the top ten. The sample consisted of stem cell memory CD4+ T cells from blood. The receptors shown here come from a woman aged 18-30 years with type 1 diabetes.

The gene calls are TRBV29-1 and TRBJ2-7; a weak D match, TRBD2 (6 bases). Germline values: CDR1 SQVTM, CDR2 ANQGSEA. V was cut by 3 bases and J by 0 bases, with 6 bases left in between. This CDR3 contains 12 residues. CDR3 sequence reads: CSVEDYSYEQYF. In DNA form, the CDR3 reads TGCAGCGTTGAGGACTACTCCTACGAGCAGTACTTC.

The chain is built from TRBV27 and TRBJ1-3; 9 bases are shared with TRBD1. V lost 0 bases, J lost 7 bases, and 7 bases stayed unmatched. This CDR3 spans 16 amino acids. Germline V lookup: CDR1 MNHEY, CDR2 SMNVEV (reference sequence). The CDR3 is CASSLSGDRASNTIYF. As DNA, the CDR3 is TGTGCCAGCAGTTTATCAGGGGACAGGGCAAGTAACACCATATATTTT.

The chain carries TRBV2 and TRBJ1-1; D is uncertain. This CDR3 is 14 amino acids long. The V gene's germline CDR1 is SNHLY and CDR2 FYNNEI. V was clipped by 4 bases and J by 1 base, with 10 bases between them. CDR3: CASSVVQANTEAFF. The CDR3 DNA reads as TGTGCCAGCAGTGTAGTCCAGGCGAACACTGAAGCTTTCTTT.

The chain combines TRBV29-1 with TRBJ2-3; maybe TRBD1 (6 bases). Looked up from germline, CDR1 is SQVTM and CDR2 is ANQGSEA. The CDR3 length is 13 residues. V was pared by 5 bases and J by 4 bases, with 13 bases between. CDR3 DNA: TGCAGCGTTCGACAGGTCGTACCAGATACGCAGTATTTT. Its protein is CSVRQVVPDTQYF.

This sequence joins TRBV9 and TRBJ2-5, with 8 bases identical to TRBD2. The V gene end was trimmed by 3 bases and the J gene end by 6 bases; junction bases not matched to a gene: 10. This CDR3 spans 15 amino acids. The germline V gene encodes CDR1 SGDLS and CDR2 YYNGEE. The CDR3 sequence: CASSGSRTSFQTQYF. CDR3 DNA sequence: TGTGCCAGCAGCGGCTCGCGGACTAGCTTCCAGACCCAGTACTTC.

The J gene is TRBJ1-2, the V gene TRBV6-1; 7 bases fit TRBD1. CDR3 length: 12 amino acids. CDR1 is MNHNS and CDR2 is SASEGT in the germline V gene. J lost 4 bases, V lost 4 bases, and 0 bases had no gene match. CDR3 coding DNA: TGTGCCAGCAGTGGGGACAGCTATGGCTACACCTTC. It specifies CASSGDSYGYTF.

The J gene is TRBJ2-3, the V gene TRBV18, with TRBD2 matching over 7 bases. CDR3 length: 18 residues. V was pared by 2 bases and J by 5 bases, with 16 bases of the junction left unmatched. The germline V gene encodes CDR1 KGHSH and CDR2 LQKENI. For the CDR3, the DNA is TGTGCCAGCTCACCAGTTTTCCTAGCGGAGGGGAGTTTAGATACGCAGTATTTT. Protein sequence: CASSPVFLAEGSLDTQYF.

The chain recombines TRBV2 with TRBJ2-7, with TRBD1 matching 10 bases. The ends lost 4 bases at V and 5 bases at J; junction bases unmatched: 8. Germline V gene sequence: CDR1 SNHLY, CDR2 FYNNEI. The CDR3 is made up of 15 amino acids. CDR3: CASSGRGTGVHEQYF. DNA of the CDR3: TGTGCCAGCAGTGGCCGGGGGACAGGGGTCCACGAGCAGTACTTC. Based on the CDR3 plus reference TRBV2 and TRBJ2-7, the full variable domain is EPEVTQTPSHQVTQMGQEVILRCVPISNHLYFYWYRQILGQKVEFLVSFYNNEISEKSEIFDDQFSVERPDGSNFTLKIRSTKLEDSAMYFCASSGRGTGVHEQYFGPGTRLTVT.

J is TRBJ2-1 and V is TRBV7-9; TRBD1 is a possible D gene (6 bases). V lost 5 bases and J lost 4, with 27 bases in between. The V gene's germline CDR1 is SEHNR and CDR2 FQNEAQ (reference sequence). The CDR3 runs 19 residues. The DNA for the CDR3 is TGTGCCAGCAGCCCCTTCTTCTCTGGGGGCAGGGCCAATTACAATGAGCAGTTCTTC. Amino acids: CASSPFFSGGRANYNEQFF. The entire variable domain, with the rest obtained from reference TRBV7-9 and TRBJ2-1, is as follows: DTGVSQNPRHKITKRGQNVTFRCDPISEHNRLYWYRQTLGQGPEFLTYFQNEAQLEKSRLLSDRFSAERPKGSFSTLEIQRTEQGDSAMYLCASSPFFSGGRANYNEQFFGPGTRLTVL.

The chain uses TRBV7-8 and TRBJ1-1; a weak D match, TRBD1 (6 bases). CDR1 and CDR2 from the germline V gene are SGHVS and FQNEAQ. Trimming took off 5 bases at V and 1 base at J, with 8 bases between the two ends. CDR3 size: 13 residues. As DNA, the CDR3 is TGTGCCAGCAGCACACAGGGGAACACTGAAGCTTTCTTT. Its protein product is CASSTQGNTEAFF.